This TCR beta chain was profiled in a study of cytomegalovirus exposure and HLA in healthy donors. PCR was performed using 60 Vbeta and 13 Jbeta primers. Method: immunoSEQ multiplex PCR; TCRdb's copy keeps in-frame clones and lacks some. The table shows over 85,000 clones, with 70% to 80% occurring only once. With respect to this clone: Its antigen is still unknown.

The CDR3 extends over 14 amino acids. The V end was cut by 4 bases, the J end by 2 bases, with 13 bases between. Per the germline V gene, CDR1 is SGDLS and CDR2 is YYNGEE. Findings and limits, study-wide: Researchers reportedly found TCR beta sequences accurately predicted most subjects' HLA-A and HLA-B alleles. Analysis was carried out at a later point, and it linked a missense DCLRE1C variant to TCR beta V- and J-gene trimming.

V and J are TRBV9 and TRBJ2-7, with D perhaps TRBD1 (6 bases). This TCR derives from a man aged 35-49 years in good health and CMV-seronegative. The specimen was PBMCs. This chain's CDR3 is CASSLQGFAYEQYF. As DNA, the CDR3 is TGTGCCAGCAGCTTACAGGGTTTTGCCTACGAGCAGTACTTC.